This record covers a single TCR beta chain. The antigen remains unidentified. The data derive from a study of OX40 agonist ivuxolimab in advanced cancers. About the research overall: Three dose-escalation patients had partial responses: one with hepatocellular carcinoma and two with cutaneous melanoma. Study conclusions and caveats: Doses of 0.1 to 3.0 mg/kg were accompanied by clonal expansion of CD4+ and CD8+ blood T cells by week 6. No antigen was identified for the clonally expanded peripheral T cells.

Clones were sequenced by immunoSEQ multiplex PCR, and TCRdb holds only the in-frame ones, with some missing. This sample has about 14,000 clones, with approximately 80% found just once. The sequencing here drew on CD4+ or CD8+ T cells sorted from blood, taken in a trial of the OX40 agonist ivuxolimab. This TCR was sampled from an adult with an advanced solid tumor such as melanoma, head and neck, liver or kidney cancer.

The CDR3, as DNA: TGCGCCAGCAGTCGGTCAGGTTACGGACCCTATTTTTTT. Protein product: CASSRSGYGPYFF. The chain couples TRBV23-1 to TRBJ1-4; D uncertain. TRBV23-1 falls under the ORF class, with uncertain function. The CDR3 length is 13 residues. Trimming pared 4 bases from V and 17 bases from J, leaving 20 bases between.